Listed here are 5 T cell receptor beta chains from one sample, sequenced in a study of regulatory T cells in long-lasting Graves disease. For TCR beta, libraries came from iRepertoire HTBI primers and Arm-PCR of CDR3 regions. TCRdb passed the multiplex PCR reads through MiXCR, listing each CDR3 protein once. The sample yields roughly 220,000 distinct CDR3 sequences, around 16% seen once. Time point described: newly diagnosed GD, antithyroid drugs for less than 3 months. The TCR library was made from RNA extracted from PBMCs. Sequenced material: peripheral blood mononuclear cells (PBMCs), taken at new diagnosis, from a patient treated with antithyroid drugs. The receptors derive from a female donor with Graves disease.

This clonotype appeared a few times. Being one base from a much bigger clone, this may be a read error. The chain couples TRBV27 to TRBJ2-7; tentative D call: TRBD1 (5 bases). CDR1 is MNHEY and CDR2 is SMNVEV in the germline V gene (reference sequence). The CDR3 is 14 amino acids. Trimming cost V 2 bases and J 5 bases, with 13 bases left between them. In DNA form, the CDR3 reads TGTGCCAGCAGTTTAGGTTGGCCAGGGAACGAGCAGTACTTC. Translation gives CASSLGWPGNEQYF.

This chain joins TRBV20-1 and TRBJ2-2; 9 nucleotides line up with TRBD2. Trimming removed 6 bases from V and 0 bases from J; junction bases left unmatched: 5. The germline gives CDR1 DFQATT, CDR2 SNEGSKA (reference sequence). The CDR3 has 15 amino acids. The CDR3 loop reads CSAQTSGPNTGELFF. The DNA of the CDR3 is TGCAGTGCCCAGACTAGCGGACCGAACACCGGGGAGCTGTTTTTT.

Only a few counts were recorded for this clonotype. The V call is TRBV12-3 or TRBV12-4, the J call TRBJ1-3; D gene ambiguous. CDR3 length: 15 residues. Trimming removed 1 base at V and 2 bases at J, with 9 bases between. The CDR3: CASSLELPPGNTIYF. DNA for the CDR3: TGTGCCAGCAGTTTAGAACTTCCCCCTGGAAACACCATATATTTT.

Concerning this clonotype itself: This may be a read error: a much more frequent sequence differs by one nucleotide. The chain couples TRBV7-6 to TRBJ2-5; TRBD1 aligns across 7 bases. The ends lost 5 bases at V and 2 bases at J; junction bases unmatched: 2. Germline CDR1 and CDR2: SGHVS and FNYEAQ. This CDR3 has 13 residues. CDR3 nucleotide sequence: TGTGCCAGCAGCGTGGGACAGCAAGAGACCCAGTACTTC. This codes for CASSVGQQETQYF.

The sample holds many counts of this clonotype. The chain recombines TRBV14 with TRBJ2-1, with 10 nucleotides matching TRBD2. The V gene end was trimmed by 3 bases and the J gene end by 13 bases; junction bases not matched to a gene: 6. Germline CDR1 SGHDN, CDR2 FVKESK. This CDR3 comprises 13 residues. This CDR3 reads CASSQGLAGEQFF. CDR3 coding DNA: TGTGCCAGCAGCCAGGGTCTAGCGGGGGAACAGTTCTTC.